This record looks at one TCR beta chain sequence and its context. What it binds is not known. 5'RACE with constant-segment primers yielded barcoded, UMI-tagged TCR alpha and TCR beta cDNA libraries. TCRdb used MiXCR to reprocess the 5' RACE reads, holding one entry per CDR3 protein. Altogether 400,000 or so distinct CDR3 sequences are present, over 15% being singletons, with the ten largest covering 7.5% to 9.5%. This sample was included in a study of T-cell memory formation after mild COVID-19. As for the study in general: TCR clusters were mostly donor specific.

Study-level results: Pre-infection memory carried some responding clones, suggesting that cross-reactive memory joined.

The CDR3 length is 17 residues. Germline V lookup: CDR1 MNHEY, CDR2 SVGAGI. Unmatched junction bases numbered 8, after V lost 3 bases and J lost 2 bases. This TCR was sampled from an adult woman who had mild COVID-19 (a few samples of this study predate the infection). Cell type and time point are not known. This chain connects TRBV6-5 to TRBJ1-4; 8 nucleotides align to TRBD1. The sequenced sample was PBMCs or a T cell subset sorted from them (not recorded which). CDR3 coding DNA: TGTGCCAGCAGTTATTATGGACAGGGCCACACTAATGAAAAACTGTTTTTT. This codes for CASSYYGQGHTNEKLFF.